What follows is one T cell receptor beta chain and its context. This clone was detected only a few times. Its antigen remains unidentified. There are no base qualities to consult, and no much larger clone falls within one base. All of the isolated RNA was reverse transcribed with the High Capacity cDNA Reverse Transcription Kit, so expressed TCRB transcripts were sequenced. Deep immunoSEQ sequencing was applied to naive, central memory and regulatory T cell samples, giving an average of roughly 3.5 million total reads per sample. Sorted cells were lysed in RLT buffer and RNA was extracted with DNase-treated RNeasy Micro or Mini kits, depending on cell number. Each cell subset was processed on its own to prevent cross-contamination, while patient and healthy donor samples were processed together. The immunoSEQ multiplex PCR was used to amplify TCRB sequences from cDNA, yielding 87-bp fragments that span the CDR3 region. Sequencing of the amplicons was done on the Illumina HiSeq platform. On the authors' methods: Synthetic template baselines were used to correct PCR bias computationally, reads within Hamming distance 2 were collapsed together, and singletons that could not be merged were discarded. Reads were aligned against IMGT so that V, D and J genes, CDR3 length and insertions or deletions at six rearrangement sites could be assigned. Clonotype counts were normalized to sorted cell number within each subset before computing true diversity and Gini coefficients with the tcR R package. The overlap coefficient, calculated on TCRB nucleotide sequences, was used to measure repertoire sharing. Out-of-frame TCRB sequences from naive cells were analyzed to stand in for the pre-selection repertoire. TCRdb limited this immuneACCESS table to in-frame rearrangements with V and J called. A share of clones is missing; checked studies link under half to unresolved V genes, and the rest is unexplained. V and J calls and clone size come straight from that table; D and trimming were deduced from the DNA. The sample has a few hundred thousand clones on record, around 15% of them singletons. Of the sample, approximately 0.086% falls within the top ten clones.

This sample is drawn from a study of beta chain features in type 1 diabetes (dated by TCRdb to between 2017 and 2018). About the study as a whole: Patients and healthy donors did not differ in mean age, gender distribution, total cell number or subset yield. A total of some 110 million sorted cells were examined across all samples, and the number of cells per subset was strongly correlated with RNA yield. The study compared the TCRB repertoires of sorted circulating CD4+ T cell subsets in recently diagnosed type 1 diabetes patients with those in matched healthy donors. Regulatory and stem cell-like memory subsets were isolated from only 8 patients and about eight healthy donors, whereas naive and central memory subsets came from all 28 donors. Summary of the overall study and its limitations: Shorter templates might be favored by PCR, yet because patient and control samples were amplified and corrected together, any such skew would affect both groups equally. The naive, central memory and regulatory TCRB repertoires appeared to resemble one another more closely among patients than among healthy donors. Because small numbers of individuals were included in the HLA sub-analyses, any influence of HLA type on TCRB rearrangement was left unresolved. Fewer insertions and more nucleotide deletions at VDJ recombination sites were observed in patients with type 1 diabetes, implying thymic rearrangement abnormalities. Because cDNA was sequenced instead of genomic DNA, activated cells with high expression could be over-represented, although the groups did not differ in activation or CD3 levels. A moderate but significant shortening of TCRB CDR3 length was observed in type 1 diabetes patients in all four CD4+ subsets.

A single peripheral blood draw of around 100 mL on average was collected from each donor into heparinised tubes. A BD FACSAria II was used to sort naive, central memory, regulatory and stem cell-like memory CD4+ T cells with a panel that included CD45RO, CCR7, CD25, CD127, CD95 and CD27. Purity was above 95% for every sorted population. PBMCs were separated immediately by Lymphoprep density gradient centrifugation and were stained directly, without being cultured. To minimize batch effects, samples were stained and sorted in pairs, one healthy donor with one patient per experiment. V was cut back by 4 bases and J by 1 base, leaving a gap of 14 bases between them. The CDR3 spans 15 residues, from the cysteine through the phenylalanine. Only the CDR3 part of the read is kept: 45 bases, read in frame from the first base. CDR1 and CDR2, per the germline V gene, are SGHDN and FVKESK.

The sequence was obtained from a man aged 25-40 years with type 1 diabetes. What was sequenced was naive CD4+ T cells from blood. This specimen's cell subset or site label, interpreted: true naive CD4+ T cells. Recombination linked TRBV14 to TRBJ2-7; the D gene is perhaps TRBD2, on 6 matching bases. The CDR3 reads CASSRRRGLSYEQYF. The DNA sequence is given as TGTGCCAGCAGCCGGCGGCGGGGACTTTCCTACGAGCAGTACTTC.